These 30 T cell receptor beta chains share one sample of origin, sequenced in a study of regulatory T cells in long-lasting Graves disease. Noted time point: persistent/refractory GD, antithyroid drugs over 5 years with positive TRAb. The TCR library used RNA extracted from PBMCs. Arm-PCR of CDR3 regions with iRepertoire HTBI primers generated TCR beta libraries. TCRdb independently ran MiXCR on the multiplex PCR reads; one entry per CDR3 protein. The sample carries 700,000 or so distinct CDR3 sequences, around 30% recorded once. The sequenced sample was peripheral blood mononuclear cells (PBMCs), obtained when the disease was refractory, from a patient treated with antithyroid drugs. These receptors were collected from a female donor with Graves disease.

Ten or more counts support this clonotype. The chain couples TRBV19 to TRBJ1-1; D is uncertain. The CDR3 sequence is 13 residues long. The V gene lost 9 bases and the J gene lost 0 bases, with 11 bases spanning the gap. The V gene's germline CDR1 is LNHDA and CDR2 SQIVND (reference sequence). The CDR3 loop reads CASGRSMNTEAFF. DNA of the CDR3: TGTGCCAGCGGACGGTCGATGAACACTGAAGCTTTCTTT.

This clonotype was counted between two and nine times. The rearrangement uses TRBV18 and TRBJ1-4; D is ambiguous. The CDR3 is 12 amino acids. V shed 3 bases and J shed 7 bases, with 6 bases lying between them. The V gene's germline CDR1 is KGHSH and CDR2 LQKENI. The CDR3 coding sequence is TGTGCCAGCTCACCGGCGGGTGAAAAACTGTTTTTT. It specifies CASSPAGEKLFF.

The chain couples TRBV20-1 to TRBJ1-2; D is undetermined. CDR3 length: 14 residues. Germline CDR1 and CDR2: DFQATT and SNEGSKA (reference sequence). Between the trimmed V and J ends, which lost 2 bases and 3 bases, there was a span of 13 bases. The CDR3 protein is CSARLDPGYYGYTF. DNA of the CDR3: TGCAGTGCTAGATTAGACCCCGGGTACTATGGCTACACCTTC.

This clonotype was seen repeatedly, ten times or more. The rearrangement uses TRBV20-1 and TRBJ2-7; D possibly corresponds to TRBD1 (5 bases). Germline loops: CDR1 DFQATT, CDR2 SNEGSKA (reference sequence). The CDR3 runs 14 residues. Trimming cost V 2 bases and J 4 bases, with 15 bases left between them. The DNA for the CDR3 is TGCAGTGCTAGAATCATCGGCAGGGCGTACGAGCAGTACTTC. It codes for CSARIIGRAYEQYF.

This clonotype was found a few times. This chain uses TRBV28 with TRBJ1-4, with D possibly TRBD1 on 6 matching bases. CDR1 is MDHEN and CDR2 is SYDVKM in the germline V gene. The V end lost 4 bases, the J end lost 4 bases, and 13 bases lay between the germline ends. There are 15 residues in the CDR3. The CDR3 sequence is CASSSSTGRNEKLFF. CDR3 nucleotide sequence: TGTGCCAGCAGTTCATCGACAGGCCGTAATGAAAAACTGTTTTTT.

The gene calls are TRBV20-1 and TRBJ2-7; maybe TRBD2 (5 bases). V lost 4 bases and J 2 bases, leaving 9 bases between the germline ends. This CDR3 region has 12 residues. The germline CDR1 and CDR2 sequences are DFQATT and SNEGSKA (reference sequence). The CDR3 coding sequence is TGCAGTGCTACGGCGGGTACCTACGAGCAGTACTTC. The encoded protein is CSATAGTYEQYF.

This clonotype turned up a few times. The V call is TRBV28, the J call TRBJ2-2; 12 bases match TRBD2. Germline V gives CDR1 MDHEN, CDR2 SYDVKM. V trimming: 6 bases; J trimming: 3 bases; junction bases outside the gene matches: 14. The CDR3 contains 19 residues. CDR3 residues: CASRPFTSGRRSDTGELFF. CDR3 nucleotide sequence: TGTGCCAGCAGGCCGTTCACTAGCGGGAGGCGTTCGGACACCGGGGAGCTGTTTTTT. Based on the CDR3 plus reference TRBV28 and TRBJ2-2, the full variable domain is DVKVTQSSRYLVKRTGEKVFLECVQDMDHENMFWYRQDPGLGLRLIYFSYDVKMKEKGDIPEGYSVSREKKERFSLILESASTNQTSMYLCASRPFTSGRRSDTGELFFGEGSRLTVL.

This clonotype was recorded many times. The CDR3 DNA reads as TGTGCCAGCAGCCACGGAGATCGGGAGACCCAGTACTTC. This translates into CASSHGDRETQYF. The chain carries TRBV12-3 or TRBV12-4 and TRBJ2-5; D gene unclear. Between the trimmed V and J ends, which lost 6 bases and 5 bases, there was a span of 13 bases. The CDR3 covers 13 residues.

The chain joins TRBV13 to TRBJ2-7; either TRBD1 or TRBD2 may fit D (5 bases each). Germline assignment: CDR1 PRHDT and CDR2 FYEKMQ (reference sequence). The CDR3 consists of 15 residues. V was shortened by 1 base and J by 0 bases, with 10 bases between the two germline ends. The CDR3 DNA sequence: TGTGCCAGCAGCTTAGAAGGTGGGGGCTCCTACGAGCAGTACTTC. This translates into CASSLEGGGSYEQYF.

This clonotype was seen only a few times. The genes are TRBV6-1 and TRBJ1-2; 7 positions agree with TRBD1. Germline V gene data show CDR1 as MNHNS and CDR2 as SASEGT. The J segment lost 7 bases and the V segment lost 6 bases, leaving 8 bases of the junction unmatched. The length of the CDR3 is 13 residues. Here the CDR3 reads CASSPQGEGGYTF. CDR3 DNA sequence: TGTGCCAGCAGCCCCCAGGGGGAAGGTGGCTACACCTTC.

At least ten counts were recorded for this clonotype. This chain connects TRBV2 to TRBJ2-2; no clear D. The V and J ends lost 6 bases and 4 bases respectively, with 15 bases between them. Germline assignment: CDR1 SNHLY and CDR2 FYNNEI. CDR3 length equals 15 residues. CDR3 in DNA: TGTGCCAGCAGACAACAAGCTCTGGGCACCGGGGAGCTGTTTTTT. It encodes CASRQQALGTGELFF.

This clonotype has just a few counts. The rearrangement uses TRBV12-3 or TRBV12-4 and TRBJ1-3; 7 bases align to TRBD1. CDR3 length: 15 amino acids. The J segment lost 2 bases and the V segment lost 6 bases, leaving 7 bases of the junction unmatched. The CDR3 DNA follows: TGTGCCAGCAGAACCGCAGGGGGAACTGGAAACACCATATATTTT. Residues: CASRTAGGTGNTIYF.

This clonotype turned up a few times. The V call is TRBV6-1, the J call TRBJ2-7; a possible D gene is TRBD1 (5 bases). Germline CDR1 MNHNS, CDR2 SASEGT. The CDR3 contains 14 residues. Trimming took off 10 bases at V and 0 bases at J, with 16 bases between the two ends. CDR3 DNA sequence: TGTGCCACCACAAGGGGCGGATACTCCTACGAGCAGTACTTC. It codes for CATTRGGYSYEQYF.

This clonotype has more than one count but fewer than ten. The V call is TRBV5-1, the J call TRBJ1-1; D may be TRBD1 (6 bases). Germline V gives CDR1 SGHRS, CDR2 YFSETQ. Deletions cut 4 bases from V and 2 bases from J, with 12 bases between. The CDR3 covers 14 residues. CDR3 sequence reads: CASSRDRSNTEAFF. CDR3 bases: TGCGCCAGCAGCCGCGACAGGAGCAACACTGAAGCTTTCTTT. Full variable domain (rest looked up from reference TRBV5-1 and TRBJ1-1): KAGVTQTPRYLIKTRGQQVTLSCSPISGHRSVSWYQQTPGQGLQFLFEYFSETQRNKGNFPGRFSGRQFSNSRSEMNVSTLELGDSALYLCASSRDRSNTEAFFGQGTRLTVV.

This clonotype was detected ten times or more. This sequence joins TRBV12-3 or TRBV12-4 and TRBJ2-7; 7 bases align to TRBD1. This CDR3 has 16 residues. J gave up 2 bases and V 2 bases, and 9 bases lay outside the gene matches. CDR3: CASSLSPGQSTYEQYF. CDR3 in DNA: TGTGCCAGCAGTTTAAGTCCGGGACAGTCCACCTACGAGCAGTACTTC.

The V call is TRBV20-1, the J call TRBJ2-3; 7 nucleotides line up with TRBD2. Trimming at V came to 3 bases and at J to 1 base, leaving 4 bases not matched to a gene. The CDR3 is 14 residues long. Germline V gene sequence: CDR1 DFQATT, CDR2 SNEGSKA (reference sequence). This CDR3 reads CSASAAGRTDTQYF. The CDR3 region has the DNA TGCAGTGCTAGTGCAGCGGGGCGCACAGATACGCAGTATTTT.

At least ten counts were recorded for this clonotype. This chain connects TRBV2 to TRBJ1-2, with 7 nucleotides matching TRBD1. This CDR3 region has 17 residues. J was trimmed by 4 bases and V by 2 bases; bases with no gene match: 13. Per germline, CDR1 SNHLY and CDR2 FYNNEI. Written as DNA, the CDR3 is TGTGCCAGCAGTGAAAAGGGGACAGACCATCTTCTCTATGGCTACACCTTC. Protein sequence: CASSEKGTDHLLYGYTF.

This clonotype was seen a handful of times. The J gene is TRBJ1-1, the V gene TRBV28; 9 bases are a match to TRBD1. V dropped 6 bases and J dropped 4; count of bases not matched to a gene: 15. Germline assignment: CDR1 MDHEN and CDR2 SYDVKM. CDR3 size: 17 residues. The CDR3 coding sequence is TGTGCCAGCAGAATCCCGGGACAGGGCCTTCAGGCCACTGAAGCTTTCTTT. Translating gives CASRIPGQGLQATEAFF.

This clonotype was detected ten times or more. The chain has TRBV11-2 and TRBJ2-5; D is unclear. Germline CDR1 is SGHAT and CDR2 is FQNNGV. This CDR3 has 12 amino acids. V was cut by 1 base and J by 4 bases, with 4 bases left in between. CDR3 in DNA: TGTGCCAGCAGCTTAGGTCGAGAGACCCAGTACTTC. Its protein product is CASSLGRETQYF.

The CDR3 sequence is CSAPIQDLNHYGYTF. In nucleotides, the CDR3 is TGCAGTGCTCCAATACAAGACCTAAATCACTATGGCTACACCTTC. V is TRBV20-1 and J is TRBJ1-2; no definite D call. Trimming took 5 bases from V and 3 from J, leaving 19 bases between them. Germline-derived CDR1 and CDR2 are DFQATT and SNEGSKA (reference sequence). CDR3 length: 15 amino acids.

A few counts support this clonotype. The chain is built from TRBV18 and TRBJ2-7, with D possibly TRBD2 on 6 matching bases. The CDR3 runs 13 residues. Germline loops: CDR1 KGHSH, CDR2 LQKENI. V was cut by 0 bases and J by 6 bases, with 9 bases left in between. The CDR3 loop reads CASSPPSGREQYF. The CDR3, as DNA: TGTGCCAGCTCACCACCTAGCGGACGCGAGCAGTACTTC. Filled out from reference TRBV18 and TRBJ2-7, the complete variable domain reads NAGVMQNPRHLVRRRGQEARLRCSPMKGHSHVYWYRQLPEEGLKFMVYLQKENIIDESGMPKERFSAEFPKEGPSILRIQQVVRGDSAAYFCASSPPSGREQYFGPGTRLTVT.

Written as DNA, the CDR3 is TGTGCCAGCAGTTACTCGGCGGGAAATTCACCCCTCCACTTT. Translated: CASSYSAGNSPLHF. The V and J genes are TRBV6-5 and TRBJ1-6; D gene uncertain. V lost 0 bases to trimming and J lost 7 bases, with 7 bases between them. The germline V gene encodes CDR1 MNHEY and CDR2 SVGAGI. The CDR3 runs 14 residues.

This clonotype was seen only a few times. One junction end disagrees with the germline gene, perhaps due to a read error. The V and J genes are TRBV9 and TRBJ2-5, with a weak D call TRBD2 (6 bases). From germline, CDR1 is SGDLS and CDR2 YYNGEE. The CDR3 extends over 14 amino acids. CDR3 loop: CASSVGGLQESQYF. The CDR3 region has the DNA TGTGCCAGCAGCGTAGGGGGACTGCAAGAGAGCCAGTACTTC. The full variable domain, its missing parts supplied by reference TRBV9 and TRBJ2-5, is DSGVTQTPKHLITATGQRVTLRCSPRSGDLSVYWYQQSLDQGLQFLIQYYNGEERAKGNILERFSAQQFPDLHSELNLSSLELGDSALYFCASSVGGLQESQYFGPGTRLLVL.

V is TRBV7-9 and J is TRBJ1-1; D may be TRBD1 (6 bases). The CDR3 extends over 12 amino acids. Germline-derived CDR1 and CDR2 are SEHNR and FQNEAQ (reference sequence). V was pared by 5 bases and J by 6 bases, with 10 bases between. CDR3 region: CASSQGSAEAFF. The DNA of the CDR3 is TGTGCCAGCAGCCAGGGGTCCGCTGAAGCTTTCTTT. The full variable domain, in which reference TRBV7-9 and TRBJ1-1 provide the parts outside the CDR3, is DTGVSQNPRHKITKRGQNVTFRCDPISEHNRLYWYRQTLGQGPEFLTYFQNEAQLEKSRLLSDRFSAERPKGSFSTLEIQRTEQGDSAMYLCASSQGSAEAFFGQGTRLTVV.

This clonotype was observed many times. This sequence joins TRBV12-3 or TRBV12-4 and TRBJ1-5, with 8 bases identical to TRBD1. With V trimmed by 4 bases and J by 0 bases, 14 bases remained unmatched. The CDR3 contains 19 residues. This CDR3 is CASSWALQGARSSNQPQHF. CDR3 nucleotides: TGTGCCAGCAGTTGGGCCCTCCAGGGGGCGAGAAGTAGCAATCAGCCCCAGCATTTT.

A few counts support this clonotype. This rearrangement joins TRBV2 to TRBJ1-5; possible D gene TRBD1, 5 bases. CDR1 and CDR2 (germline): SNHLY, FYNNEI. The CDR3 covers 11 residues. The V gene lost 5 bases and the J gene lost 14 bases, with 13 bases spanning the gap. The CDR3 loop reads CASSRLAGKHF. The CDR3 coding sequence is TGTGCCAGCAGTAGGTTGGCAGGGAAGCATTTT. Looking up the rest from reference TRBV2 and TRBJ1-5 gives the full variable domain: EPEVTQTPSHQVTQMGQEVILRCVPISNHLYFYWYRQILGQKVEFLVSFYNNEISEKSEIFDDQFSVERPDGSNFTLKIRSTKLEDSAMYFCASSRLAGKHFGDGTRLSIL.

This sequence joins TRBV29-1 and TRBJ2-2; D not resolved. Trimming removed 5 bases at V and 3 bases at J, with 7 bases between. This CDR3 region has 12 residues. Germline lookup yields CDR1 SQVTM and CDR2 ANQGSEA. CDR3 region: CSVPGDTGELFF. The DNA of the CDR3 is TGCAGCGTTCCTGGCGACACCGGGGAGCTGTTTTTT.

The sample holds a few counts of this clonotype. This chain connects TRBV20-1 to TRBJ1-1; 11 positions match TRBD1. With V trimmed by 5 bases and J by 0 bases, 5 bases remained unmatched. Germline V lookup: CDR1 DFQATT, CDR2 SNEGSKA (reference sequence). The CDR3 loop spans 15 amino acids. CDR3 sequence reads: CSAVDRGRMNTEAFF. For the CDR3, the DNA is TGCAGTGCTGTGGACAGGGGGCGGATGAACACTGAAGCTTTCTTT.

This clonotype has at least ten counts. The chain recombines TRBV11-2 with TRBJ2-7; 9 nucleotides align to TRBD2. CDR3 length: 15 amino acids. Looked up from germline, CDR1 is SGHAT and CDR2 is FQNNGV. J was trimmed by 6 bases and V by 4 bases; bases with no gene match: 10. CDR3 nucleotide sequence: TGTGCCAGCAGCTCGTACCGAGCGGGAGGCGCCGAGCAGTACTTC. It specifies CASSSYRAGGAEQYF.

J is TRBJ1-2 and V is TRBV9; TRBD1 might be the D (5 bases). V lost 5 bases and J lost 8, with 16 bases in between. CDR3 size: 13 residues. In germline, CDR1 is SGDLS, CDR2 YYNGEE. DNA for the CDR3: TGTGCCAGCAGTTTACAGGAGTCCCAGGGCTACACCTTC. Its protein product is CASSLQESQGYTF.